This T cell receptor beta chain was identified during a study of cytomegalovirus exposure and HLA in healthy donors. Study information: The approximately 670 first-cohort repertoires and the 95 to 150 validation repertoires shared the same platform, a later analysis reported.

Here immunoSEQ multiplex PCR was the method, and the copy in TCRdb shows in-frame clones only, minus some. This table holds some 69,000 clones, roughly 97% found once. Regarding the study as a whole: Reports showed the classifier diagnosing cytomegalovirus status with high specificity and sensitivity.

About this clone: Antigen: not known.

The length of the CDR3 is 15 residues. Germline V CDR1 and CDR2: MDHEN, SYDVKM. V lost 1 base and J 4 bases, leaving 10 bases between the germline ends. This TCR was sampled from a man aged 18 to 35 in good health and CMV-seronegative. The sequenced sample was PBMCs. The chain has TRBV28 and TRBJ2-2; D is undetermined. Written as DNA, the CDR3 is TGTGCCAGCAGTTTATTCTATTCTGGCACCGGGGAGCTGTTTTTT. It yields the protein CASSLFYSGTGELFF. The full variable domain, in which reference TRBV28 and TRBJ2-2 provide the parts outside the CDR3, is DVKVTQSSRYLVKRTGEKVFLECVQDMDHENMFWYRQDPGLGLRLIYFSYDVKMKEKGDIPEGYSVSREKKERFSLILESASTNQTSMYLCASSLFYSGTGELFFGEGSRLTVL.